These T cell receptor beta chains were read from a single sample in a study of Ad26.COV2.S vaccination and SARS-CoV-2 variants. Sequenced by immunoSEQ multiplex PCR; TCRdb stores in-frame clones only, minus some. The data contain about 680,000 clones, around 92% of them singletons. The source was peripheral blood, collected in a trial of Ad26.COV2.S vaccine versus placebo. These receptors originate from a person between 18 and 65 years old who received the Ad26.COV2.S COVID-19 vaccine or a placebo. CDR3s include the opening cysteine and the closing phenylalanine or tryptophan.

TRBJ2-1 | TRBV9 | CASSPRGHEQFF
TRBJ2-1 | TRBV5-1 | CASSFGREVANEQFF
TRBJ1-2 | TRBV25-1 | CASSRQGRNGYTF
TRBJ2-7 | TRBV3-1/TRBV3-2 | CASSPLGIAGVGEQYF
TRBJ2-1 | TRBV11-3 | CASSSGRGGNEQFF
TRBJ2-1 | TRBV19 | CASSPGIYNEQFF
TRBJ2-1 | TRBV4-3 | CASSQDPGTGVGNEQFF
TRBJ2-7 | TRBV4-3 | CASSHQNRKGSYEQYF
TRBJ1-2 | TRBV7-9 | CASSLLGLHGYTF
TRBJ1-2 | TRBV7-9 | CASSARDFYGYTF
TRBJ1-4 | TRBV6-1 | CASSEDRVNEKLFF
TRBJ1-2 | TRBV10-3 | CAISDWTGDKSYGYTF
TRBJ1-2 | TRBV6-5 | CASSSEYYGYTF
TRBJ1-3 | TRBV18 | CASFTDRAGNTIYF
TRBJ1-6 | TRBV7-9 | CASSEPRGTGVNSPLHF
TRBJ1-6 | TRBV25-1 | CASTRGDSPLHF
TRBJ2-5 | TRBV19 | CASTRKWGQETQYF
TRBJ2-7 | TRBV6-5 | CASSLRTDYEQYF
TRBJ2-1 | TRBV29-1 | CSVGDNEQFF
TRBJ1-2 | TRBV12-3/TRBV12-4 | CASSFAGGRYTF
TRBJ1-4 | TRBV5-6 | CASSLAGVGEKLFF
TRBJ2-1 | TRBV27 | CASSTGRAYNEQFF
TRBJ2-3 | TRBV7-2 | CASSTDTTRTDTQYF
TRBJ2-7 | TRBV2 | CASRGDSTYEQYF
TRBJ1-3 | TRBV4-2 | CASSQDWSRAGSGNTIYF
TRBJ2-5 | TRBV24-1 | CATGSVVGSDLQETQYF
TRBJ2-1 | TRBV9 | CASSGTGGNEQFF
TRBJ1-6 | TRBV5-6 | CASSYRRGNNSPLHF
TRBJ1-2 | TRBV7-9 | CASSTRNGFIYGYTF
TRBJ2-7 | TRBV7-2 | CASSPNGRSGEQYF
TRBJ2-5 | TRBV19 | CASSTLLAGSETQYF
TRBJ2-1 | TRBV11-3 | CASSLEGQAQQFF
TRBJ2-1 | TRBV11-3 | CASSQGGEQFF
TRBJ1-1 | TRBV12-5 | CASGLGSTEAFF
TRBJ1-5 | TRBV27 | CASSFSVGQPQHF
TRBJ2-3 | TRBV5-6 | CASSLETSGTDTQYF
TRBJ1-4 | TRBV9 | CASSPRLGTGLGATNEKLFF
TRBJ2-5 | TRBV12-3/TRBV12-4 | CASSFGQAGTQYF
TRBJ2-7 | TRBV11-3 | CASSSGHAPLKEDDEQYF
TRBJ1-3 | TRBV6-2/TRBV6-3 | CASSYPRTGGGNTIYF
TRBJ1-5 | TRBV29-1 | CSVQTGDSNQPQHF
TRBJ1-3 | TRBV6-2/TRBV6-3 | CASSPGQPGNTIYF
TRBJ2-5 | TRBV11-2 | CASSRRGGDGTGAQYF
TRBJ1-4 | TRBV18 | CASSPRPGSGALFF
TRBJ2-2 | TRBV6-5 | CASGSGGPWTGELFF
TRBJ2-7 | TRBV7-2 | CASSLDSGGLNEQYF
TRBJ2-2 | TRBV6-6 | CASSPSANTGELFF
TRBJ1-3 | TRBV19 | CASRQFLSGNTIYF